The 15 T cell receptor beta chains listed next were all sequenced from one sample in a study of spatial heterogeneity in lung cancer. TCRdb passed the 5' RACE reads through MiXCR, listing each CDR3 protein once. The sample contains around 48,000 distinct CDR3 sequences, about 5.8% of which appear only once. The time point here: sample taken at primary tumor resection. Sequences were derived from PBMCs, sampled at surgery. These receptors came from a male donor with early-stage non-small cell lung cancer.

At least ten counts were recorded for this clonotype. The V and J genes are TRBV7-2 and TRBJ2-5, with D perhaps matching TRBD1 or TRBD2 (5 bases each). This CDR3 is 13 amino acids long. Between the trimmed V and J ends, which lost 3 bases and 9 bases, there was a span of 14 bases. CDR1 is SGHTA, CDR2 FQGNSA, per germline. CDR3 sequence (DNA): TGTGCCAGCAGCTTGAAGACGGGGCAAGCCCAGTACTTC. Translation gives CASSLKTGQAQYF.

This clonotype was recorded many times. The chain couples TRBV7-2 to TRBJ2-1, with D unresolved. CDR1 and CDR2 from the germline V gene are SGHTA and FQGNSA. The length of the CDR3 is 15 residues. V dropped 6 bases and J dropped 1 base, with 13 bases sitting between them. CDR3 bases: TGTGCCAGCAGGTTCGCTGCTCCTTCCTACAATGAGCAGTTCTTC. It yields the protein CASRFAAPSYNEQFF. The full variable domain, completed using reference TRBV7-2 and TRBJ2-1, is GAGVSQSPSNKVTEKGKDVELRCDPISGHTALYWYRQSLGQGLEFLIYFQGNSAPDKSGLPSDRFSAERTGGSVSTLTIQRTQQEDSAVYLCASRFAAPSYNEQFFGPGTRLTVL.

This clonotype was counted ten times or more. The chain links TRBV12-3 or TRBV12-4 to TRBJ2-1; 11 bases agree with TRBD2. Trimming cost V 5 bases and J 5 bases; bases outside gene matches: 5. CDR3 length equals 15 residues. The CDR3 region is CASSTATSGDNEQFF. The CDR3 bases are TGTGCCAGCAGTACTGCGACTAGCGGGGACAATGAGCAGTTCTTC.

The rearrangement uses TRBV5-1 and TRBJ2-7; a possible D gene is TRBD1 (6 bases). The CDR3 is 16 amino acids. V lost 2 bases and J lost 2, with 17 bases in between. The germline V gene encodes CDR1 SGHRS and CDR2 YFSETQ. CDR3 protein: CASSFSTGPRTYEQYF. Here the CDR3 DNA reads TGCGCCAGCAGCTTCTCCACAGGGCCCCGAACCTACGAGCAGTACTTC. Full variable domain (remainder filled in from reference TRBV5-1 and TRBJ2-7): KAGVTQTPRYLIKTRGQQVTLSCSPISGHRSVSWYQQTPGQGLQFLFEYFSETQRNKGNFPGRFSGRQFSNSRSEMNVSTLELGDSALYLCASSFSTGPRTYEQYFGPGTRLTVT.

This clonotype was recorded a few times. This chain joins TRBV6-6 and TRBJ2-1; 13 bases are shared with TRBD2. Germline V gives CDR1 MNHNY, CDR2 SVGAGI (reference sequence). The J segment lost 2 bases and the V segment lost 2 bases, leaving 3 bases of the junction unmatched. This CDR3 spans 17 amino acids. CDR3 coding DNA: TGTGCCAGCAGTTACGGGACTAGCGGGAAAACCTACAATGAGCAGTTCTTC. Translating gives CASSYGTSGKTYNEQFF.

This sequence joins TRBV7-8 and TRBJ2-1; D uncertain. This CDR3 is built from 15 residues. The ends were cut back, 8 bases at V and 0 bases at J, with 14 bases in the middle. Germline V gives CDR1 SGHVS, CDR2 FQNEAQ. The CDR3 reads CASGRLWSSYNEQFF. The DNA for the CDR3 is TGTGCCAGCGGCCGACTTTGGAGCTCCTACAATGAGCAGTTCTTC.

This clonotype has ten or more counts. The chain employs TRBV10-3 and TRBJ1-6, with a tentative D call TRBD1 (6 bases). Trimming removed 3 bases from V and 3 bases from J, with 15 bases in between. CDR3 size: 17 residues. Per germline, CDR1 ENHRY and CDR2 SYGVKD. CDR3: CAISDRMGAGYNSPLHF. As DNA, the CDR3 is TGTGCCATCAGTGACCGAATGGGGGCCGGCTATAATTCACCCCTCCACTTT.

Many counts were recorded for this clonotype. The V and J genes are TRBV5-1 and TRBJ2-5; 13 bases agree with TRBD2. Germline CDR1 reads SGHRS; CDR2 reads YFSETQ. Trimming removed 4 bases from V and 1 base from J; junction bases left unmatched: 7. The CDR3 spans 17 residues. The CDR3 region is CASSRGLAGAFQETQYF. The DNA for the CDR3 is TGCGCCAGCAGCCGCGGACTAGCGGGAGCCTTCCAAGAGACCCAGTACTTC.

The table lists this clonotype with many counts. The chain combines TRBV20-1 with TRBJ2-1; D remains unclear. Per the germline V gene, CDR1 is DFQATT and CDR2 is SNEGSKA (reference sequence). The CDR3 totals 16 residues. The V and J ends lost 0 bases and 0 bases respectively, with 12 bases between them. This chain's CDR3 is CSARDSGRPSYNEQFF. The CDR3 DNA reads as TGCAGTGCTAGAGATTCCGGGCGTCCCTCCTACAATGAGCAGTTCTTC.

This clonotype was recorded many times. Germline and junction disagree at one end, which may indicate a read error. The J gene is TRBJ2-1, the V gene TRBV20-1; TRBD2 is a possible D gene (5 bases). From germline, CDR1 is DFQATT and CDR2 SNEGSKA (reference sequence). This CDR3 is 12 amino acids long. The CDR3 bases are TGCAGTGCTAGATTTAGGCGAGGACTCGATATTTTC. Its translation: CSARFRRGLDIF.

This clonotype was observed at least ten times. The chain's CDR3 is CASSPTGYEQFF. The CDR3 DNA reads TGTGCCAGCAGTCCAACGGGGTATGAGCAGTTCTTC. The chain couples TRBV6-2 or TRBV6-3 to TRBJ2-1, with D perhaps matching TRBD2 (5 bases). Germline V gene sequence: CDR1 MNHEY, CDR2 SVGEGT. This CDR3 contains 12 residues. V was trimmed by 5 bases and J by 8 bases, leaving 10 bases between them.

This clonotype was counted many times. This chain connects TRBV5-1 to TRBJ1-1; maybe TRBD1 (6 bases). The CDR3 extends over 14 amino acids. Germline CDR1 is SGHRS and CDR2 is YFSETQ. Trimming pared 7 bases from V and 0 bases from J, leaving 13 bases between. This CDR3 is CASRKGGMNTEAFF. In nucleotides, the CDR3 is TGCGCCAGCCGGAAAGGGGGGATGAACACTGAAGCTTTCTTT.

This clonotype has ten or more counts. The rearrangement joins TRBV19 to TRBJ1-2; D unresolved. V lost 3 bases and J lost 2, with 10 bases in between. Germline V lookup: CDR1 LNHDA, CDR2 SQIVND (reference sequence). This CDR3 has 14 amino acids. Written as DNA, the CDR3 is TGTGCCAGTAGTATCTCACGACCCAACTATGGCTACACCTTC. This gives the protein CASSISRPNYGYTF.

This clonotype was counted at least ten times. The chain links TRBV3-1 to TRBJ2-5; maybe TRBD1 (6 bases). The germline V gene encodes CDR1 LGHDT and CDR2 YNNKEL (reference sequence). V was pared by 4 bases and J by 4 bases, with 22 bases between. The CDR3 loop spans 17 amino acids. This CDR3 is CASSPQEFGGGGETQYF. The CDR3 region has the DNA TGTGCCAGCAGCCCACAGGAATTTGGTGGGGGCGGAGAGACCCAGTACTTC.

At least ten counts were recorded for this clonotype. The rearrangement links TRBV20-1 to TRBJ2-1; 7 positions match TRBD2. The CDR3 has 13 residues. The germline V gene encodes CDR1 DFQATT and CDR2 SNEGSKA (reference sequence). After removal of 4 bases from V and 5 bases from J, the junction contained 5 bases not matched to a gene. CDR3 region: CSAMMGGDNEQFF. The DNA for the CDR3 is TGCAGTGCTATGATGGGGGGGGACAATGAGCAGTTCTTC.